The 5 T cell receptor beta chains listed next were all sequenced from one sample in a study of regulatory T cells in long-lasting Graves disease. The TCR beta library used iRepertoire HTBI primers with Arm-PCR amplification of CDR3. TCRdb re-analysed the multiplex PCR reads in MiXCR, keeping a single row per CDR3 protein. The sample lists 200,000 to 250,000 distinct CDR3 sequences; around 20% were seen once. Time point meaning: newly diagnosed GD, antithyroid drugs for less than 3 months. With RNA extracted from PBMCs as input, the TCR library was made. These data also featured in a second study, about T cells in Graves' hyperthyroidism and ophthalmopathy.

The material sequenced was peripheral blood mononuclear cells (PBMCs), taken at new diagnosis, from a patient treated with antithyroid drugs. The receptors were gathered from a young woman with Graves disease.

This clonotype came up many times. CDR3 bases: TGTGCCAGCAGCCCTCAGACAGGGCCGGGAAGGTACGAGCAGTACTTC. Translation: CASSPQTGPGRYEQYF. This chain uses TRBV9 with TRBJ2-7; 7 bases align to TRBD1. Per germline, CDR1 SGDLS and CDR2 YYNGEE. The CDR3 consists of 16 residues. After removal of 4 bases from V and 4 bases from J, the junction contained 14 bases not matched to a gene.

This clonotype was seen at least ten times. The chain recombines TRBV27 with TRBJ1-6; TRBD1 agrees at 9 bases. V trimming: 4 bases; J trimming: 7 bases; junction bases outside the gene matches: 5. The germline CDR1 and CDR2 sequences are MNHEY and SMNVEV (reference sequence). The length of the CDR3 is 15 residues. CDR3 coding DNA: TGTGCCAGCAGTTGGGGGACAGGGACGAATTCACCCCTCCACTTT. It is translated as CASSWGTGTNSPLHF.

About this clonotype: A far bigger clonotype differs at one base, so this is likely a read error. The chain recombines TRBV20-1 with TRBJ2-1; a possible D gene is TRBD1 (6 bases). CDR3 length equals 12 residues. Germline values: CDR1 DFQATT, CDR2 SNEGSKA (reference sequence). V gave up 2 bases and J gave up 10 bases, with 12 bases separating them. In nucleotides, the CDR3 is TGCAGTGCTAGACTACAGGGTTACGAGCAGTTCTTC. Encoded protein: CSARLQGYEQFF.

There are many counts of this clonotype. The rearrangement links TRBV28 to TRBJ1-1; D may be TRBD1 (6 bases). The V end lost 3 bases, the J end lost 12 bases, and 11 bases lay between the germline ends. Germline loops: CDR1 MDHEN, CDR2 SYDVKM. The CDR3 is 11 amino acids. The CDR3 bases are TGTGCCAGCAGTTTGCCCCAGGGGCCTTTCTTT. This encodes CASSLPQGPFF.

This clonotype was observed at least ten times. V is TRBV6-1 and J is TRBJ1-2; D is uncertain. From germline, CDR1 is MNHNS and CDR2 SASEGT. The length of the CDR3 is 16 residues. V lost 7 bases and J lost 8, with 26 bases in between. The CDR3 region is CASIVGRALTMDGYTF. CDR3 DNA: TGTGCCAGCATAGTTGGTCGGGCCCTAACCATGGACGGCTACACCTTC.